This T cell receptor beta chain was sequenced for a study of graft-versus-host responses after intestinal transplantation. This table comes from immunoSEQ multiplex PCR, and its TCRdb copy is limited to in-frame clones, with some not included. The sample gives about 120,000 clones, over 75% of which show up once; around 0.2% is in the top ten. This clone was recorded only once. Its target is unknown. Germline values: CDR1 LGHNT, CDR2 FRNRAP. The CDR3 runs to 20 residues. V lost 0 bases and J 3 bases, leaving 24 bases between the germline ends. The sample consisted of unstimulated CD4+ T cells sorted from spleen or lymph node cells, taken before intestinal transplant. This chain uses TRBV12-5 with TRBJ1-5; no clear D. This sequence was found in a human donor who received an intestinal transplant. Here the CDR3 reads CASGLVQLIDRVWNNQPQHF. The CDR3 DNA sequence: TGTGCTAGTGGTTTGGTACAACTAATAGATAGAGTCTGGAACAATCAGCCCCAGCATTTT.